Each of the 14 T cell receptor beta chains below was sequenced from the same sample in a study of shared T cell receptors in the human thymus. Using immunoSEQ multiplex PCR, the repertoire was profiled, and TCRdb retains in-frame clones only, with some absent. Among approximately 68,000 clones listed, roughly 96% were seen once. Specimen: thymocytes. The source is a human donor.

The DNA of the CDR3 is TGCGCCAGCAGCAACGCCGGGACTAGCAGACCAGATACGCAGTATTTT. Protein sequence: CASSNAGTSRPDTQYF. The chain joins TRBV5-1 to TRBJ2-3, with 9 bases matching TRBD2. This CDR3 region has 16 residues. The junction had 10 bases not matched to a gene; V was cut back by 4 bases and J by 4 bases. CDR1 SGHRS and CDR2 YFSETQ come from the germline V gene.

The chain carries TRBV18 and TRBJ1-2, with D perhaps TRBD1 (5 bases). Trimming took off 3 bases at V and 8 bases at J, with 10 bases between the two ends. The CDR3 runs to 12 residues. The germline V gene encodes CDR1 KGHSH and CDR2 LQKENI. In DNA, the CDR3 is TGTGCCAGCTCACCGGGGGGATGGGGCTACACCTTC. Its protein product is CASSPGGWGYTF.

The chain carries TRBV5-6 and TRBJ1-2, with D unresolved. Trimming stripped 3 bases from V and 6 bases from J, with 18 bases between. Germline assignment: CDR1 SGHDT and CDR2 YYEEEE. This CDR3 has 15 residues. CDR3 sequence: CASSYVLGSLNGYTF. The CDR3 DNA is TGTGCCAGCAGCTACGTACTGGGCAGCTTAAATGGCTACACCTTC.

In DNA, the CDR3 is TGTGCCAGCAGGGGGGACAGGCTGTGGAGTCCGGATACGCAGTATTTT. Amino acids: CASRGDRLWSPDTQYF. This chain links TRBV6-4 with TRBJ2-3; 8 bases are a match to TRBD1. Germline-derived CDR1 and CDR2 are MRHNA and SNTAGT. This CDR3 spans 16 amino acids. Trimming cost V 6 bases and J 6 bases; bases outside gene matches: 14.

The sample holds one count of this clone. The V and J genes are TRBV5-4 and TRBJ1-1; D is ambiguous. The CDR3 spans 15 residues. The germline gives CDR1 SGHNT, CDR2 YYREEE (reference sequence). Trimming stripped 5 bases from V and 0 bases from J, with 14 bases between. The CDR3 here is CASSFPGTMNTEAFF. CDR3 coding DNA: TGTGCCAGCAGTTTTCCCGGTACCATGAACACTGAAGCTTTCTTT.

This chain uses TRBV4-3 with TRBJ1-2; D call uncertain. The CDR3 totals 14 residues. V was cut by 0 bases and J by 2 bases, with 7 bases left in between. Germline CDR1 and CDR2: LGHNA and YSLEER. The DNA of the CDR3 is TGCGCCAGCAGCCAAGATACTGGGAACTATGGCTACACCTTC. Its protein is CASSQDTGNYGYTF.

This chain joins TRBV4-1 and TRBJ1-5; 7 bases fit TRBD1. This CDR3 spans 14 amino acids. Losses at the gene ends were 5 bases for V and 6 bases for J; bases not matched to a gene: 7. Germline V lookup: CDR1 MGHRA, CDR2 YSYEKL. The CDR3 DNA reads as TGCGCCAGCAGCAAAAGACAGGGTGGTCAGCCCCAGCATTTT. Translation gives CASSKRQGGQPQHF.

The chain links TRBV18 to TRBJ2-5; TRBD1 matches at 7 bases. The V and J ends lost 2 bases and 3 bases, in that order; junction bases with no gene match: 3. The CDR3 runs to 14 residues. Germline V gene sequence: CDR1 KGHSH, CDR2 LQKENI. CDR3 amino acids: CASSPADREETQYF. The CDR3 DNA is TGTGCCAGCTCACCAGCCGACAGGGAAGAGACCCAGTACTTC.

The chain recombines TRBV7-9 with TRBJ1-6; D call uncertain. The V end was cut by 5 bases, the J end by 3 bases, with 5 bases between. Looked up from germline, CDR1 is SEHNR and CDR2 is FQNEAQ (reference sequence). The CDR3 is 13 residues long. The CDR3 sequence: CASSRLYNSPLHF. CDR3 in DNA: TGTGCCAGCAGCCGACTCTATAATTCACCCCTCCACTTT.

The rearrangement joins TRBV28 to TRBJ1-1; no reliable D call. Germline assignment: CDR1 MDHEN and CDR2 SYDVKM. The CDR3 has 16 residues. Trimming removed 7 bases at V and 8 bases at J, with 26 bases between. The CDR3 is CASTVAGPGPTHEAFF. As DNA, the CDR3 is TGTGCCAGCACGGTAGCCGGGCCGGGTCCGACCCACGAAGCTTTCTTT. The complete variable domain, with remaining parts taken from reference TRBV28 and TRBJ1-1, reads DVKVTQSSRYLVKRTGEKVFLECVQDMDHENMFWYRQDPGLGLRLIYFSYDVKMKEKGDIPEGYSVSREKKERFSLILESASTNQTSMYLCASTVAGPGPTHEAFFGQGTRLTVV.

V is TRBV7-6 and J is TRBJ1-4; D not resolved. This CDR3 has 15 residues. Between the trimmed V and J ends, which lost 8 bases and 0 bases, there was a span of 13 bases. The V gene's germline CDR1 is SGHVS and CDR2 FNYEAQ. CDR3 nucleotides: TGTGCCAGCCGTCGAAGGAGGGCAACTAATGAAAAACTGTTTTTT. Protein: CASRRRRATNEKLFF. Drawing the rest from reference TRBV7-6 and TRBJ1-4, the complete variable domain is GAGVSQSPRYKVTKRGQDVALRCDPISGHVSLYWYRQALGQGPEFLTYFNYEAQQDKSGLPNDRFSAERPEGSISTLTIQRTEQRDSAMYRCASRRRRATNEKLFFGSGTQLSVL.

V and J are TRBV5-1 and TRBJ2-7; unclear D gene. The germline V gene has CDR1 SGHRS and CDR2 YFSETQ. Trimming cost V 4 bases and J 3 bases, with 14 bases left between them. This CDR3 contains 14 residues. CDR3 in amino acids: CASSPGCSVYEQYF. For the CDR3, the DNA is TGCGCCAGCAGCCCCGGGTGCAGTGTCTACGAGCAGTACTTC.

Here the CDR3 DNA reads TGCGCCAGCAGCTTGGCCGAAACTAGAAGGAAAGAGACCCAGTACTTC. Translated, it gives CASSLAETRRKETQYF. V usage is TRBV5-1 and J usage is TRBJ2-5; weak D call: TRBD2 (5 bases). V was shortened by 0 bases and J by 3 bases, with 15 bases between the two germline ends. In germline, CDR1 is SGHRS, CDR2 YFSETQ. This CDR3 has 16 residues.

The chain links TRBV9 to TRBJ2-5; 14 bases fit TRBD2. CDR3 size: 18 residues. J gave up 3 bases and V 3 bases, and 10 bases lay outside the gene matches. CDR1 and CDR2 from the germline V gene are SGDLS and YYNGEE. This CDR3 is CASSAKTSGGAGEETQYF. In DNA form, the CDR3 reads TGTGCCAGCAGCGCAAAGACTAGCGGGGGGGCCGGAGAAGAGACCCAGTACTTC.